One and the same sample provided the 32 T cell receptor beta chains below, sequenced in a study of shared clonotypes between healthy human individuals. Sequencing was performed with immunoSEQ multiplex PCR; in TCRdb, only in-frame clones are kept and a portion is missing. The sample lists about 2.3 million clones, roughly 92% occurring once. Sequencing was carried out using naive CD4+ T cells from PBMCs. Subset noted: CD45RA+ positively selected. The receptors shown here come from a man in his late teens or twenties in good health. Some clones in this sample may be carry-over from other donors' samples.

Only one count was recorded for this clone. Here the CDR3 reads CASSSYSEAYEQYF. DNA of the CDR3: TGTGCCAGCAGCTCCTATTCAGAGGCCTACGAGCAGTACTTC. V is TRBV5-6 and J is TRBJ2-7, with D uncertain. The germline V gene encodes CDR1 SGHDT and CDR2 YYEEEE. With 3 bases removed from V and 2 bases from J, the gap between germline ends came to 12 bases. CDR3 length equals 14 residues.

The V gene is TRBV5-1, the J gene TRBJ2-7; tentative D call: TRBD1 (6 bases). This CDR3 spans 12 amino acids. The V and J ends lost 4 bases and 7 bases respectively, with 12 bases between them. Germline CDR1 is SGHRS and CDR2 is YFSETQ. The CDR3 is CASSTLQGEQYF. The CDR3 DNA reads TGCGCCAGCAGCACCCTACAGGGTGAGCAGTACTTC.

This chain connects TRBV4-1 to TRBJ2-1; 10 bases fit TRBD1. Germline trimming cut 5 bases from V and 4 bases from J; bases unmatched to any gene: 8. This CDR3 contains 16 residues. Per germline, CDR1 MGHRA and CDR2 YSYEKL. CDR3 region: CASSLTGTGEYNEQFF. The CDR3 DNA sequence: TGCGCCAGCAGCTTGACCGGGACAGGGGAGTACAATGAGCAGTTCTTC.

This chain links TRBV2 with TRBJ2-5; a possible D gene is TRBD1 (6 bases). The germline V gene has CDR1 SNHLY and CDR2 FYNNEI. The CDR3 is made up of 16 amino acids. V dropped 2 bases and J dropped 5 bases, with 18 bases sitting between them. DNA of the CDR3: TGTGCCAGCAGTGAATCGGGCTGGGGGCAAGGGGAGACCCAGTACTTC. Translated: CASSESGWGQGETQYF.

The chain has TRBV18 and TRBJ1-2; D may be TRBD1 (5 bases). V lost 1 base, J lost 4 bases, and 10 bases lay in between. This CDR3 is 14 amino acids long. In germline, CDR1 is KGHSH, CDR2 LQKENI. The CDR3 loop is CASSPLDTGYGYTF. In DNA form, the CDR3 reads TGTGCCAGCTCACCACTTGACACAGGCTATGGCTACACCTTC.

The chain couples TRBV9 to TRBJ2-6, with 12 positions matching TRBD2. Germline trimming cut 1 base from V and 0 bases from J; bases unmatched to any gene: 8. The CDR3 length is 20 residues. Germline-derived CDR1 and CDR2 are SGDLS and YYNGEE. The chain's CDR3 is CASSVRVGLAGSSGANVLTF. In DNA, the CDR3 is TGTGCCAGCAGCGTAAGGGTGGGACTAGCGGGCAGCTCTGGGGCCAACGTCCTGACTTTC.

The chain employs TRBV15 and TRBJ1-2, with D possibly TRBD1 on 5 matching bases. Germline V gives CDR1 LNHNV, CDR2 YYDKDF (reference sequence). The CDR3 loop spans 14 amino acids. V lost 0 bases and J 5 bases, leaving 10 bases between the germline ends. In DNA, the CDR3 is TGTGCCACCAGCAGAGATTGGGCAGGGTATGGCTACACCTTC. Translating it yields CATSRDWAGYGYTF. The variable domain in full, with the rest retrieved from reference TRBV15 and TRBJ1-2, is DAMVIQNPRYQVTQFGKPVTLSCSQTLNHNVMYWYQQKSSQAPKLLFHYYDKDFNNEADTPDNFQSRRPNTSFCFLDIRSPGLGDTAMYLCATSRDWAGYGYTFGSGTRLTVV.

V gene TRBV27 combines with J gene TRBJ2-1, with 8 bases that match TRBD2. This CDR3 has 16 residues. V lost 3 bases, J lost 3 bases, and 7 bases stayed unmatched. Germline V gives CDR1 MNHEY, CDR2 SMNVEV (reference sequence). This chain's CDR3 is CASSFYGLAGYNEQFF. The CDR3 DNA is TGTGCCAGCAGTTTTTATGGGCTAGCGGGCTACAATGAGCAGTTCTTC.

V and J are TRBV5-1 and TRBJ2-7; the D is unclear. CDR1 is SGHRS and CDR2 is YFSETQ in the germline V gene. V was clipped by 2 bases and J by 7 bases, with 16 bases between them. This CDR3 has 14 amino acids. The CDR3 DNA is TGCGCCAGCAGCTTCATGGCGGCGAGACGGGAGCAGTACTTC. It translates to CASSFMAARREQYF.

This clone was seen once. V and J are TRBV10-3 and TRBJ2-7; D remains unclear. Germline lookup yields CDR1 ENHRY and CDR2 SYGVKD. The CDR3 runs to 12 residues. Trimming removed 3 bases from V and 5 bases from J, with 8 bases in between. CDR3 sequence: CAISDLGNEQYF. The CDR3 DNA reads as TGTGCCATCAGTGATCTGGGTAACGAGCAGTACTTC.

V is TRBV18 and J is TRBJ2-2; D possibly corresponds to TRBD1 (5 bases). The CDR3 length is 16 residues. CDR1 and CDR2 (germline): KGHSH, LQKENI. The V and J ends lost 2 bases and 0 bases respectively, with 10 bases between them. This chain's CDR3 is CASSPSLGPNTGELFF. The CDR3 nucleotides are TGTGCCAGCTCACCATCCTTGGGGCCGAACACCGGGGAGCTGTTTTTT.

Comments on this clone: The same CDR3 arises from other DNA sequences in this sample as well. The rearrangement joins TRBV18 to TRBJ1-4; D is perhaps TRBD1 (5 bases). The germline V and J ends were trimmed by 2 bases and 0 bases, with 7 bases remaining between them. The CDR3 has 15 residues. Germline V CDR1 and CDR2: KGHSH, LQKENI. The CDR3 protein is CASSPRTSTNEKLFF. CDR3 in DNA: TGTGCCAGCTCACCAAGGACATCAACTAATGAAAAACTGTTTTTT.

This clone was counted a single time. Other DNA sequences from this sample encode an identical CDR3 as well. This chain connects TRBV9 to TRBJ1-1; the D is unclear. Germline values: CDR1 SGDLS, CDR2 YYNGEE. The length of the CDR3 is 13 residues. Trimming removed 1 base at V and 1 base at J, with 5 bases between. The CDR3 region is CASSVSRNTEAFF. The CDR3 coding sequence is TGTGCCAGCAGCGTAAGTCGGAACACTGAAGCTTTCTTT.

The chain joins TRBV2 to TRBJ2-5, with D perhaps being TRBD1 or TRBD2 (5 bases each). Germline V gives CDR1 SNHLY, CDR2 FYNNEI. CDR3 size: 14 residues. Trimming stripped 6 bases from V and 5 bases from J, with 16 bases between. Here the CDR3 DNA reads TGTGCCAGCAGCCACGGGGCCAGCCGGGAGACCCAGTACTTC. It yields the protein CASSHGASRETQYF. Complete variable domain (other parts from reference TRBV2 and TRBJ2-5): EPEVTQTPSHQVTQMGQEVILRCVPISNHLYFYWYRQILGQKVEFLVSFYNNEISEKSEIFDDQFSVERPDGSNFTLKIRSTKLEDSAMYFCASSHGASRETQYFGPGTRLLVL.

Comments on this clone: The sample carries other DNA sequences with the same CDR3. The gene calls are TRBV30 and TRBJ1-4; a weak D match, TRBD1 (6 bases). There are 12 residues in the CDR3. Germline CDR1 and CDR2: GTSNPN and SVGIG (reference sequence). The V gene lost 2 bases and the J gene lost 5 bases, with 6 bases spanning the gap. CDR3: CAWSTGNEKLFF. The CDR3 coding sequence is TGTGCCTGGAGTACAGGGAATGAAAAACTGTTTTTT.

The chain is built from TRBV18 and TRBJ1-3; D call uncertain. V lost 3 bases and J lost 15, with 24 bases in between. The V gene's germline CDR1 is KGHSH and CDR2 LQKENI. This CDR3 is built from 15 residues. This CDR3 reads CASSPKQEAPGWGYF. The CDR3 coding sequence is TGTGCCAGCTCACCTAAACAAGAGGCCCCCGGTTGGGGATATTTT.

The chain combines TRBV11-2 with TRBJ2-7, with a possible D match to TRBD2 (6 bases). Germline V gene data show CDR1 as SGHAT and CDR2 as FQNNGV. Trimming shortened V by 3 bases and J by 7 bases, and 13 bases separated the two germline ends. The CDR3 is 13 amino acids. The CDR3 bases are TGTGCCAGCAGCTTTGGAGGGATTTTAGAGCAGTACTTC. It is translated as CASSFGGILEQYF.

CDR3 protein: CAWSVGDRGSSPLHF. CDR3 nucleotides: TGTGCCTGGAGTGTAGGGGACAGGGGTTCATCACCCCTCCACTTT. The chain carries TRBV30 and TRBJ1-6, with 10 bases lining up with TRBD1. CDR3 length: 15 amino acids. Trimming cost V 0 bases and J 10 bases; bases outside gene matches: 6. From germline, CDR1 is GTSNPN and CDR2 SVGIG (reference sequence). Drawing the rest from reference TRBV30 and TRBJ1-6, the complete variable domain is SQTIHQWPATLVQPVGSPLSLECTVEGTSNPNLYWYRQAAGRGLQLLFYSVGIGQISSEVPQNLSASRPQDRQFILSSKKLLLSDSGFYLCAWSVGDRGSSPLHFGNGTRLTVT.

This rearrangement joins TRBV4-3 to TRBJ2-7; D is ambiguous. The CDR3 is 15 amino acids. CDR1 is LGHNA and CDR2 is YSLEER in the germline V gene. The V and J ends lost 4 bases and 4 bases respectively, with 17 bases between them. This CDR3 is CASSLLVSRTYEQYF. DNA for the CDR3: TGCGCCAGCAGCCTCCTAGTCAGCCGAACTTACGAGCAGTACTTC.

This sequence joins TRBV30 and TRBJ2-5; D is unclear. V dropped 2 bases and J dropped 4 bases, with 11 bases sitting between them. Germline CDR1 is GTSNPN and CDR2 is SVGIG (reference sequence). The CDR3 runs to 13 residues. The CDR3 reads CAWSLDGSETQYF. DNA for the CDR3: TGTGCCTGGAGTTTGGATGGATCAGAGACCCAGTACTTC.

The rearrangement uses TRBV6-5 and TRBJ2-7, with TRBD2 identical over 8 bases. CDR1 is MNHEY and CDR2 is SVGAGI in the germline V gene. This CDR3 is 14 amino acids long. With V trimmed by 7 bases and J by 2 bases, 7 bases remained unmatched. CDR3 loop: CASKTPGLAYEQYF. DNA for the CDR3: TGTGCCAGCAAAACGCCGGGACTAGCCTACGAGCAGTACTTC.

The gene calls are TRBV5-5 and TRBJ1-5; 7 bases fit TRBD1. Per the germline V gene, CDR1 is SGHKS and CDR2 is YYEKEE (reference sequence). The CDR3 runs 14 residues. Germline trimming cut 0 bases from V and 5 bases from J; bases unmatched to any gene: 2. The CDR3, as DNA: TGTGCCAGCAGCTTGGACAGGGGAGATCAGCCCCAGCATTTT. Translating it yields CASSLDRGDQPQHF.

This sequence joins TRBV28 and TRBJ1-2; D gene unclear. The CDR3 sequence is 14 residues long. The ends were cut back, 3 bases at V and 9 bases at J, with 17 bases in the middle. In germline, CDR1 is MDHEN, CDR2 SYDVKM. CDR3 amino acids: CASSLRPPLSRYTF. The CDR3 coding sequence is TGTGCCAGCAGTTTGCGGCCCCCACTATCTCGCTACACCTTC.

Of note for this clone: The sample has other DNA sequences that encode this CDR3 too. This chain joins TRBV27 and TRBJ2-5, with D perhaps TRBD1 or TRBD2 (6 bases each). V lost 6 bases and J lost 5, with 13 bases in between. The CDR3 has 13 amino acids. CDR1 and CDR2 (germline): MNHEY, SMNVEV (reference sequence). CDR3 sequence (DNA): TGTGCCAGCAGCTCTAGAGGGGGGGAGACCCAGTACTTC. Its translation: CASSSRGGETQYF.

J is TRBJ2-3 and V is TRBV4-1; 12 bases fit TRBD2. This CDR3 has 16 amino acids. The V gene end was trimmed by 4 bases and the J gene end by 5 bases; junction bases not matched to a gene: 7. Germline values: CDR1 MGHRA, CDR2 YSYEKL. As DNA, the CDR3 is TGCGCCAGCAGCCCGACTAGCGGGAGTTATGGAGATACGCAGTATTTT. This translates into CASSPTSGSYGDTQYF.

The chain carries TRBV6-6 and TRBJ2-5; 8 nucleotides match TRBD2. V was pared by 4 bases and J by 5 bases, with 9 bases of the junction left unmatched. The CDR3 contains 15 residues. Looked up from germline, CDR1 is MNHNY and CDR2 is SVGAGI (reference sequence). The CDR3 sequence is CASSSAAGGGETQYF. As DNA, the CDR3 is TGTGCCAGCAGTTCAGCCGCGGGAGGTGGGGAGACCCAGTACTTC.

Details on this clone: The same CDR3 arises from other DNA sequences in this sample as well. The V and J genes are TRBV5-1 and TRBJ2-3, with TRBD2 matching 10 bases. The length of the CDR3 is 15 residues. Germline loops: CDR1 SGHRS, CDR2 YFSETQ. The trim removed 2 bases at V and 4 bases at J, leaving 4 bases unmatched. The CDR3 nucleotides are TGCGCCAGCAGCTTAGGTCTAGCGGGAGCAGATACGCAGTATTTT. As protein: CASSLGLAGADTQYF. Using reference TRBV5-1 and TRBJ2-3 for the parts outside the CDR3, the full variable domain is KAGVTQTPRYLIKTRGQQVTLSCSPISGHRSVSWYQQTPGQGLQFLFEYFSETQRNKGNFPGRFSGRQFSNSRSEMNVSTLELGDSALYLCASSLGLAGADTQYFGPGTRLTVL.

The genes are TRBV9 and TRBJ2-1, with D tentatively TRBD1 (6 bases). Germline V gene sequence: CDR1 SGDLS, CDR2 YYNGEE. The CDR3 loop spans 13 amino acids. The germline V and J ends were trimmed by 3 bases and 5 bases, with 9 bases remaining between them. CDR3 sequence (DNA): TGTGCCAGCAGCGCAGGACAGCACAATGAGCAGTTCTTC. This sequence encodes CASSAGQHNEQFF.

This clone was observed once. This chain joins TRBV11-3 and TRBJ2-5; D is unresolved. V dropped 5 bases and J dropped 0 bases, with 4 bases sitting between them. Germline CDR1 and CDR2: SGHNT and YENEEA. CDR3 length: 12 amino acids. DNA for the CDR3: TGTGCCAGCAGCCTACACCAAGAGACCCAGTACTTC. Protein sequence: CASSLHQETQYF.

This clone appeared a single time. The CDR3 coding sequence is TGTGCCAGCAGCCCGGCCCTCGGCACTGGAAACACCATATATTTT. Protein sequence: CASSPALGTGNTIYF. The rearrangement joins TRBV11-2 to TRBJ1-3; no clear D gene. V was shortened by 5 bases and J by 2 bases, with 13 bases between the two germline ends. Germline V CDR1 and CDR2: SGHAT, FQNNGV. This CDR3 has 15 residues.

This sequence joins TRBV5-4 and TRBJ2-5; D is uncertain. The CDR3 is made up of 13 amino acids. The V and J ends lost 4 bases and 1 base respectively, with 8 bases between them. The germline V gene encodes CDR1 SGHNT and CDR2 YYREEE (reference sequence). The CDR3 nucleotides read TGTGCCAGCAGCCTTGAGATCCAAGAGACCCAGTACTTC. It translates to CASSLEIQETQYF.

The rearrangement links TRBV5-4 to TRBJ2-3; possibly TRBD2 for D (5 bases). This CDR3 region has 16 residues. In germline, CDR1 is SGHNT, CDR2 YYREEE (reference sequence). Trimming left V 1 base short and J 6 bases short, with 18 bases between. The CDR3 sequence: CASSLLGLPTLDTQYF. The CDR3 DNA follows: TGTGCCAGCAGCTTGCTCGGACTCCCAACGTTGGATACGCAGTATTTT.